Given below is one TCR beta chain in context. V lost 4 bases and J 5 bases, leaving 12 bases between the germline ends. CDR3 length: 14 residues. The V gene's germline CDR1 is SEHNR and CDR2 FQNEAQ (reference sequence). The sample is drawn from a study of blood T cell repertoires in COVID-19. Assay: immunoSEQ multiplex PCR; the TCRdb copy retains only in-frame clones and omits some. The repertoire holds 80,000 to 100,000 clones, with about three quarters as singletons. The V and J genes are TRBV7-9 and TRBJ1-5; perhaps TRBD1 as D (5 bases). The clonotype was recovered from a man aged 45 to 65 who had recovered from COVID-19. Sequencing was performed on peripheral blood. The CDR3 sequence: CASSSPGGDQPQHF. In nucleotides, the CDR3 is TGTGCCAGCAGCTCCCCGGGAGGGGATCAGCCCCAGCATTTT.